This T cell receptor (beta chain) was captured in a study of T-cell reconstitution after alpha-beta-depleted transplantation in children (TCRdb year 2016). In terms of the full investigation: T-cell immune reconstitution after TCRalphabeta/CD19-depleted allogeneic hematopoietic cell transplantation in children was quantitatively tracked in the study by means of TCR repertoire profiling. Study-wide conclusions, independent of this receptor: In some patients, the high TCRbeta diversity seen at day 60 was put down to recipient T cells and intrathymic progenitors that had survived conditioning. The frequencies of hyperexpanded clones fell over the following months, and after one year, T-cell counts and TCRbeta diversity were mostly attributed to newly produced T cells. Apparently early alphabetaT-cell count recovery about two months after transplant reportedly relied on only several hundred rapidly expanded clones derived from non-depleted graft cells.

To note about this clonotype: It has no known antigen specificity. Base qualities are not at hand, and no much larger clone is one base apart.

The protocol used for the library was PCR. The reads were generated on an Illumina HiSeq 2500. To normalize quantification of the TCRbeta repertoire, the TCR libraries were built with molecular barcoding that relied on unique molecular identifiers. TCRdb handled the public reads itself, with Q25 trimming in fastp and clone calling in MiXCR, and kept productive beta chains. Rows with one shared CDR3 protein collapse into an entry with the most common genes and DNA. Counted in this sample were around 490,000 distinct CDR3 sequences; 10% to 12% of them appeared once. The ten largest clones represent about 14% of the sample. What this sample's treatment or condition label stands for: allogeneic hematopoietic cell transplantation with graft depleted of TCRalphabeta T cells and CD19 B cells. The transplant recipients were children given TCRalphabeta/CD19-depleted allogeneic hematopoietic cell grafts. CDR1 and CDR2 are drawn from the germline V gene (reference sequence): PRHDT, FYEKMQ. Trimmed from V: 0 bases; trimmed from J: 5 bases; junction bases lacking a gene match: 2. From the cysteine through the phenylalanine, the CDR3 covers 14 amino acids. The only DNA kept is the CDR3, 42 bases in frame from the first base.

The specimen was PBMCs, mostly from graft donor cells, collected 180 days after TCRalphabeta/CD19-depleted stem cell transplant. This sequence originates from a female patient aged 2-10 years who had a stem cell transplant for aplastic anemia, so the T cells may come from the graft donor. The V and J segments used are TRBV13 and TRBJ2-5; 8 bases in between match TRBD2. The CDR3: CASSLGTSEETQYF. The nucleotide sequence is given as TGTGCCAGCAGCTTAGGGACTAGCGAGGAGACCCAGTACTTC.